The clone carrying this T cell receptor beta chain has only a few counts. TCRdb called the RT-PCR reads again in MiXCR, with one record for every CDR3 protein. The repertoire holds around 240,000 distinct CDR3 sequences, with 13% to 15% as singletons. There are 15 residues in the CDR3. V was pared by 5 bases and J by 2 bases, with 13 bases between. The germline V gene has CDR1 SGHVS and CDR2 FQNEAQ. The entry originates in a study of patients and donors after allogeneic stem cell transplantation. The chain recombines TRBV7-8 with TRBJ2-1; D is possibly TRBD1 (5 bases). The sample consisted of blood, either unsorted or a sorted T cell fraction (not recorded which). This clonotype was obtained from a human donor who was either an allogeneic HSCT recipient or a stem cell or donor lymphocyte infusion donor (not recorded which). It is not recorded whose cells these are; they may come from a transplant donor. CDR3 nucleotide sequence: TGTGCCAGCAGCCTGCAGGGAAGGACCTACAATGAGCAGTTCTTC. The encoded protein is CASSLQGRTYNEQFF.